Each of the 30 T cell receptor beta chains below was sequenced from the same sample in a study of T cell repertoires in cytomegalovirus infection. TCRdb reprocessed the reads via MiXCR and lists one record per CDR3 protein. This table has approximately 190,000 distinct CDR3 sequences, roughly 30% appearing once. Sample: PBMCs. The source is a human donor in good health (CMV status not recorded). Some clones in this sample may be carry-over from other donors' samples.

The rearrangement joins TRBV2 to TRBJ2-2; TRBD1 agrees at 10 bases. V dropped 5 bases and J dropped 4; count of bases not matched to a gene: 10. Germline-derived CDR1 and CDR2 are SNHLY and FYNNEI. This CDR3 is built from 17 residues. CDR3: CASSTDPGTGATGELFF. DNA for the CDR3: TGTGCCAGCAGTACAGACCCCGGGACAGGGGCCACCGGGGAGCTGTTTTTT.

This clonotype was picked up many times. This chain links TRBV7-2 with TRBJ2-3; 8 bases fit TRBD1. Germline assignment: CDR1 SGHTA and CDR2 FQGNSA. The junction had 4 bases not matched to a gene; V was cut back by 1 base and J by 1 base. The CDR3 runs to 16 residues. The CDR3 is CASSLDAGQGTDTQYF. CDR3 sequence (DNA): TGTGCCAGCAGCTTAGATGCGGGACAGGGCACAGATACGCAGTATTTT. Full variable domain (rest looked up from reference TRBV7-2 and TRBJ2-3): GAGVSQSPSNKVTEKGKDVELRCDPISGHTALYWYRQSLGQGLEFLIYFQGNSAPDKSGLPSDRFSAERTGGSVSTLTIQRTQQEDSAVYLCASSLDAGQGTDTQYFGPGTRLTVL.

This clonotype appeared many times. The genes are TRBV7-2 and TRBJ1-2; D call uncertain. This CDR3 contains 15 residues. Trimming removed 5 bases at V and 8 bases at J, with 21 bases between. Germline CDR1 and CDR2: SGHTA and FQGNSA. The CDR3 DNA reads TGTGCCAGCAGCCGCAACGATGCGGGTTGGTGGGGCTACACCTTC. This codes for CASSRNDAGWWGYTF.

The sample holds many counts of this clonotype. The DNA for the CDR3 is TGTGCCAGCAGCCCGCAGGGGAGAAGGACTGAAGCTTTCTTT. Protein sequence: CASSPQGRRTEAFF. V and J are TRBV7-2 and TRBJ1-1, with D possibly TRBD1 on 6 matching bases. V gave up 5 bases and J gave up 5 bases, with 15 bases separating them. This CDR3 has 14 amino acids. CDR1 is SGHTA, CDR2 FQGNSA, per germline.

The chain uses TRBV4-2 and TRBJ2-2; 9 bases agree with TRBD2. Germline values: CDR1 LGHNA, CDR2 YNFKEQ. Losses at the gene ends were 0 bases for V and 7 bases for J; bases not matched to a gene: 9. The CDR3 runs to 17 residues. CDR3 DNA sequence: TGTGCCAGCAGCCAAGATAAGCTAGCGGGGACCGGCGGGGAGCTGTTTTTT. Protein sequence: CASSQDKLAGTGGELFF.

In its sample, this clonotype was seen a few times. The V and J genes are TRBV7-2 and TRBJ1-5; 10 positions agree with TRBD1. Unmatched junction bases numbered 6, after V lost 5 bases and J lost 5 bases. The CDR3 consists of 15 residues. Germline V gene data show CDR1 as SGHTA and CDR2 as FQGNSA. The DNA of the CDR3 is TGTGCCAGCAGCCCCGGGACAGGGGAGTATCAGCCCCAGCATTTT. This translates into CASSPGTGEYQPQHF.

This chain connects TRBV7-9 to TRBJ2-7, with 8 bases aligning to TRBD1. V shed 4 bases and J 1 base; nucleotides not matched to a gene: 9. The CDR3 has 16 amino acids. Germline V gene lookup returns CDR1 SEHNR and CDR2 FQNEAQ (reference sequence). The DNA of the CDR3 is TGTGCCAGCAGCTCTTTTTCCGGGACAGGTTCCTACGAGCAGTACTTC. The encoded protein is CASSSFSGTGSYEQYF.

The chain carries TRBV2 and TRBJ1-6, with 7 bases identical to TRBD1. The V segment lost 4 bases and the J segment 8 bases; nucleotides outside the gene matches: 8. This CDR3 is built from 15 residues. Germline V lookup: CDR1 SNHLY, CDR2 FYNNEI. The CDR3 DNA follows: TGTGCCAGCAGTGGCGGCAGGGGGGGTGATTCACCCCTCCACTTT. Its protein product is CASSGGRGGDSPLHF.

This sequence joins TRBV12-5 and TRBJ1-1, with D unresolved. The CDR3 sequence is 12 residues long. The germline V gene has CDR1 LGHNT and CDR2 FRNRAP. The ends were cut back, 2 bases at V and 4 bases at J, with 5 bases in the middle. The chain's CDR3 is CASGLSGTEAFF. CDR3 coding DNA: TGTGCTAGTGGTTTGTCTGGCACTGAAGCTTTCTTT.

This clonotype was observed a handful of times. The chain links TRBV12-5 to TRBJ1-2; possibly TRBD1 for D (5 bases). The V gene lost 2 bases and the J gene lost 0 bases, with 16 bases spanning the gap. Germline CDR1 reads LGHNT; CDR2 reads FRNRAP. The CDR3 length is 17 residues. CDR3 amino acids: CASGLPRGPPPNYGYTF. The CDR3 DNA sequence: TGTGCTAGTGGTTTGCCTCGGGGCCCTCCCCCTAACTATGGCTACACCTTC.

This clonotype showed up just a few times. The chain joins TRBV7-2 to TRBJ2-6, with D hard to call. The CDR3 has 13 amino acids. Germline loops: CDR1 SGHTA, CDR2 FQGNSA. Between the trimmed V and J ends, which lost 10 bases and 0 bases, there was a span of 7 bases. The CDR3 loop is CATRRSGANVLTF. In DNA form, the CDR3 reads TGTGCCACCCGTCGCTCTGGGGCCAACGTCCTGACTTTC.

This chain uses TRBV29-1 with TRBJ2-7; D possibly corresponds to TRBD1 (6 bases). CDR1 and CDR2 from the germline V gene are SQVTM and ANQGSEA. V was cut by 5 bases and J by 9 bases, with 20 bases left in between. This CDR3 comprises 13 residues. CDR3 sequence reads: CSVQQQGRVTQYF. DNA of the CDR3: TGCAGCGTTCAACAACAGGGTCGGGTAACGCAGTACTTC.

This clonotype was detected ten times or more. The chain recombines TRBV7-8 with TRBJ1-1; 7 bases are shared with TRBD1. Germline values: CDR1 SGHVS, CDR2 FQNEAQ. The J segment lost 11 bases and the V segment lost 5 bases, leaving 5 bases of the junction unmatched. The CDR3 is 11 amino acids. The CDR3 spells CASSPGGLAFF. The CDR3 bases are TGTGCCAGCAGCCCAGGGGGTCTGGCTTTCTTT.

This sequence joins TRBV30 and TRBJ2-1; no clear D gene. The CDR3 contains 14 residues. The V end lost 3 bases, the J end lost 9 bases, and 18 bases lay between the germline ends. The germline V gene has CDR1 GTSNPN and CDR2 SVGIG (reference sequence). CDR3 nucleotide sequence: TGTGCCTGGAGCCCGACTCCCTCAACGACTGAGCAGTTCTTC. Its translation is CAWSPTPSTTEQFF.

The V and J genes are TRBV29-1 and TRBJ2-5; a weak D match, TRBD1 (5 bases). Germline lookup yields CDR1 SQVTM and CDR2 ANQGSEA. CDR3 size: 13 residues. Deletions cut 7 bases from V and 5 bases from J, with 17 bases between. CDR3 in amino acids: CSASRPGWETQYF. In DNA form, the CDR3 reads TGCAGCGCCTCACGACCAGGGTGGGAGACCCAGTACTTC.

This rearrangement joins TRBV6-1 to TRBJ2-7, with 9 bases that match TRBD2. The length of the CDR3 is 15 residues. Germline-derived CDR1 and CDR2 are MNHNS and SASEGT. After removal of 4 bases from V and 3 bases from J, the junction contained 7 bases not matched to a gene. The CDR3 nucleotides are TGTGCCAGCAGTGTCCGAGGTAGCGGGGGCTACGAGCAGTACTTC. Amino acids: CASSVRGSGGYEQYF.

This rearrangement joins TRBV23-1 to TRBJ1-4; a weak D match, TRBD1 (5 bases). TRBV23-1 is an ORF; its function is uncertain. Trimming cost V 0 bases and J 5 bases, with 19 bases left between them. The CDR3 is made up of 18 amino acids. The CDR3 loop reads CASSQSRFRDGGNEKLFF. The CDR3 coding sequence is TGCGCCAGCAGTCAATCCCGATTCCGGGACGGGGGGAATGAAAAACTGTTTTTT.

This chain uses TRBV27 with TRBJ2-3, with D hard to call. The V end was cut by 2 bases, the J end by 0 bases, with 9 bases between. The CDR3 is made up of 15 amino acids. Germline V CDR1 and CDR2: MNHEY, SMNVEV (reference sequence). CDR3 sequence: CASSLTATSTDTQYF. Here the CDR3 DNA reads TGTGCCAGCAGTTTAACGGCTACTAGCACAGATACGCAGTATTTT.

This clonotype occurred a few times. The chain is built from TRBV7-8 and TRBJ1-5, with D possibly being TRBD1 (6 bases). CDR1 is SGHVS and CDR2 is FQNEAQ in the germline V gene. V was cut by 0 bases and J by 4 bases, with 13 bases left in between. The CDR3 is 16 residues long. CDR3 bases: TGTGCCAGCAGCTTAGCAGGGAGACAGGAGAATCAGCCCCAGCATTTT. This gives the protein CASSLAGRQENQPQHF.

As to this clonotype: One end of the junction varies from germline; a read error may be responsible. This rearrangement joins TRBV3-1 to TRBJ2-7; D unclear. This CDR3 is 12 amino acids long. The germline V gene encodes CDR1 LGHDT and CDR2 YNNKEL (reference sequence). The CDR3 DNA reads as TGTGTCAGCAGCCAAGTTCAGTACGAGCAGTACTTC. Protein product: CVSSQVQYEQYF.

The J gene is TRBJ2-1, the V gene TRBV7-2; TRBD2 is a possible D gene (6 bases). The CDR3 spans 12 residues. CDR1 is SGHTA, CDR2 FQGNSA, per germline. V gave up 5 bases and J gave up 7 bases, with 9 bases separating them. DNA of the CDR3: TGTGCCAGCAGCATTAGCGGTAATGAGCAGTTCTTC. Translated, it gives CASSISGNEQFF. Full variable domain (outside the CDR3, taken from reference TRBV7-2 and TRBJ2-1): GAGVSQSPSNKVTEKGKDVELRCDPISGHTALYWYRQSLGQGLEFLIYFQGNSAPDKSGLPSDRFSAERTGGSVSTLTIQRTQQEDSAVYLCASSISGNEQFFGPGTRLTVL.

The chain uses TRBV25-1 and TRBJ1-1; weak D call: TRBD1 (5 bases). In germline, CDR1 is MGHDK, CDR2 SYGVNS. The CDR3 has 15 residues. V lost 2 bases to trimming and J lost 8 bases, with 18 bases between them. The chain's CDR3 is CASSEGTAGEKEAFF. The CDR3 DNA is TGTGCCAGCAGTGAAGGAACAGCGGGGGAAAAAGAAGCTTTCTTT.

This clonotype has a single count. The CDR3 spells CASTWGALNTEAFF. CDR3 DNA sequence: TGTGCCAGTACCTGGGGGGCGCTGAACACTGAAGCTTTCTTT. The V call is TRBV19, the J call TRBJ1-1; a weak D match, TRBD1 (6 bases). CDR3 length: 14 amino acids. The ends were cut back, 7 bases at V and 0 bases at J, with 12 bases in the middle. Germline CDR1 is LNHDA and CDR2 is SQIVND (reference sequence).

The chain is built from TRBV10-1 and TRBJ1-1, with TRBD1 identical over 11 bases. J gave up 5 bases and V 7 bases, and 3 bases lay outside the gene matches. This CDR3 contains 13 residues. Germline V gene lookup returns CDR1 WNHNN and CDR2 SYGVQD (reference sequence). The DNA of the CDR3 is TGCGCCAGCACTCGGGACAGGGGGACTGAAGCTTTCTTT. Translating gives CASTRDRGTEAFF.

As regards this clonotype: With a much larger clone just one base away, this may be a read error. The chain uses TRBV7-6 and TRBJ2-2, with 9 bases lining up with TRBD2. The CDR3 consists of 15 residues. CDR1 SGHVS and CDR2 FNYEAQ come from the germline V gene. The CDR3 loop is CDSSRLAANTGELFF. In DNA form, the CDR3 reads TGTGACAGCAGCCGACTAGCGGCGAACACCGGGGAGCTGTTTTTT. The entire variable domain, with the rest obtained from reference TRBV7-6 and TRBJ2-2, is as follows: GAGVSQSPRYKVTKRGQDVALRCDPISGHVSLYWYRQALGQGPEFLTYFNYEAQQDKSGLPNDRFSAERPEGSISTLTIQRTEQRDSAMYRCDSSRLAANTGELFFGEGSRLTVL.

The chain uses TRBV20-1 and TRBJ2-7; either TRBD1 or TRBD2 may fit D (5 bases each). CDR1 and CDR2 (germline): DFQATT, SNEGSKA (reference sequence). This CDR3 comprises 12 residues. Trimming took off 5 bases at V and 6 bases at J, with 14 bases between the two ends. The CDR3 nucleotides are TGCAGTGCTGGGGACCAACCAAGCGAGCAGTACTTC. Encoded protein: CSAGDQPSEQYF.

This clonotype has more than one count but fewer than ten. The chain couples TRBV12-3 or TRBV12-4 to TRBJ1-5; D gene ambiguous. The CDR3 has 14 residues. V shed 3 bases and J shed 0 bases, with 6 bases lying between them. The CDR3 region has the DNA TGTGCCAGCAGTTTGGCGTATAGCAATCAGCCCCAGCATTTT. It is translated as CASSLAYSNQPQHF.

A few counts support this clonotype. The rearrangement links TRBV12-5 to TRBJ2-7, with TRBD1 matching over 9 bases. CDR1 is LGHNT, CDR2 FRNRAP, per germline. V lost 1 base and J lost 8; bases outside the gene matches: 12. This CDR3 is 16 amino acids long. Here the CDR3 DNA reads TGTGCTAGTGGTTTGGGACAGGGGGGCCCGGGATCTCAGCAGTACTTC. Encoded protein: CASGLGQGGPGSQQYF.

This clonotype was counted between two and nine times. The chain couples TRBV2 to TRBJ2-7; tentatively, D is TRBD1 or TRBD2 (5 bases each). Trimming left V 4 bases short and J 6 bases short, with 13 bases between. Germline V gives CDR1 SNHLY, CDR2 FYNNEI. CDR3 length: 13 residues. DNA for the CDR3: TGTGCCAGCAGTGTCAGCGGCCAGGGCGAGCAGTACTTC. Its protein product is CASSVSGQGEQYF.

This clonotype was observed a few times. The J gene is TRBJ1-2, the V gene TRBV7-2; D is unresolved. Trimming left V 5 bases short and J 8 bases short, with 15 bases between. The CDR3 runs to 13 residues. Looked up from germline, CDR1 is SGHTA and CDR2 is FQGNSA. CDR3 protein: CASSAERVSGYTF. The CDR3 DNA follows: TGTGCCAGCAGCGCAGAGAGGGTGAGCGGCTACACCTTC. The whole variable domain, filled in from reference TRBV7-2 and TRBJ1-2, reads GAGVSQSPSNKVTEKGKDVELRCDPISGHTALYWYRQSLGQGLEFLIYFQGNSAPDKSGLPSDRFSAERTGGSVSTLTIQRTQQEDSAVYLCASSAERVSGYTFGSGTRLTVV.